These T cell receptor beta chains were read from a single sample in a study of cytomegalovirus exposure and HLA in healthy donors. Only in-frame clones appear in the TCRdb table, and some are missing; sequencing was by immunoSEQ multiplex PCR. The repertoire holds approximately 220,000 clones, with 76% as singletons. What was sequenced was PBMCs. These receptors originate from a man aged 18 to 35 in good health and CMV-seronegative. Both conserved end residues are part of each CDR3. Fields, in order: J gene, V gene, clone size, CDR3 length, D gene, CDR3 DNA, CDR3 protein. D genes are given only for firm matches. A clone size is listed for some rows: how often the clone was seen (once, few, many), or a class if it is expanded.

TRBJ2-3	TRBV7-6	once	13	NA	TGTGCCAGCAGCTCCGTCAGCACAGATACGCAGTATTTT	CASSSVSTDTQYF
TRBJ2-7	TRBV19	NA	15	TRBD1	TGTGCCAGTAGTCCGAACCGGGCAGGGGGTATCGAGCAGTACTTC	CASSPNRAGGIEQYF
TRBJ2-3	TRBV5-1	NA	14	TRBD1	TGCGTCAGCAGCTTCGACAGGGGGACAGATACGCAGTATTTT	CVSSFDRGTDTQYF
TRBJ2-5	TRBV2	few	15	TRBD1	TGTGCCAGCAGTGACCTGACAGGGGTCTTGGAGACCCAGTACTTC	CASSDLTGVLETQYF
TRBJ1-5	TRBV5-8	NA	14	NA	TGTGCCAGCAGCTTCAGGGTTAGCAATCAGCCCCAGCATTTT	CASSFRVSNQPQHF
TRBJ1-4	TRBV27	NA	12	TRBD1	TGTGCCAGCAGTCCCCTGGGACAGGAGCTGACTTTT	CASSPLGQELTF
TRBJ2-1	TRBV7-9	NA	16	NA	TGTGCCAGCAGCTTATATGGACAGACAAGATACAATGAGCAGTTCTTC	CASSLYGQTRYNEQFF
TRBJ1-2	TRBV2	NA	13	NA	TGTGCCAGCAAGGAAGAGGAAGCCTATGGCTACACCTTC	CASKEEEAYGYTF
TRBJ1-1	TRBV9	NA	14	TRBD1	TGTGCCAGCAGCAGGGGACAGGAGAACACTGAAGCTTTCTTT	CASSRGQENTEAFF
TRBJ2-3	TRBV29-1	NA	16	TRBD1	TGCAGCGTTGCAGGGGGCGATGGGTTTAGCACAGATACGCAGTATTTT	CSVAGGDGFSTDTQYF
TRBJ1-5	TRBV28	NA	14	NA	TGTGCCAGCAAACTCGGGGTTCCCAATCAGCCCCAGCATTTT	CASKLGVPNQPQHF
TRBJ2-1	TRBV5-1	NA	17	TRBD2	TGCGCCAGCAGCTTGGGGGGATCGAGCGGGAGCGCGCATGAGCAGTTCTTC	CASSLGGSSGSAHEQFF
TRBJ1-2	TRBV7-9	NA	15	TRBD1	TGTGCCAGCAGCCATACAGGGGCCAAAGTCTATGGCTACACCTTC	CASSHTGAKVYGYTF
TRBJ2-7	TRBV7-9	NA	11	NA	TGTGCCAGCAGCGCTACCTACGAGCAGTACTTC	CASSATYEQYF
TRBJ2-3	TRBV7-2	NA	18	TRBD1	TGTGCCAGCAGCTTAGCCGGGGTGGGGGACAGGGGCACAGATACGCAGTATTTT	CASSLAGVGDRGTDTQYF
TRBJ2-1	TRBV9	NA	16	TRBD2	TGTGCCAGCAGCGTGGCTAGCGGGAACTCCTACAATGAGCAGTTCTTC	CASSVASGNSYNEQFF
TRBJ2-7	TRBV5-6	NA	13	NA	TGTGCCAGCAGCTTCAGGGTACGAAGCGAGCAGTACTTC	CASSFRVRSEQYF
TRBJ2-5	TRBV28	few	16	NA	TGTGCCAGCAGTTTGGGAGGGACAGGAATCCAAGAGACCCAGTACTTC	CASSLGGTGIQETQYF
TRBJ2-3	TRBV27	few	15	TRBD2	TGTGCCAGCAGTCTAGGGACTAGCAGCACAGATACGCAGTATTTT	CASSLGTSSTDTQYF
TRBJ1-2	TRBV5-1	few	15	NA	TGCGCCAGCAGCAATTTTCCGGGGGGCAGCTATGGCTACACCTTC	CASSNFPGGSYGYTF
TRBJ1-5	TRBV30	NA	13	TRBD1	TGTGCCTGGAGTGTAGGGGGCGATCAGCCCCAGCATTTT	CAWSVGGDQPQHF
TRBJ1-2	TRBV18	few	15	TRBD1	TGTGCCAGCTCACCACCGACAGGGGGGGACTATGGCTACACCTTC	CASSPPTGGDYGYTF